Following are 6 T cell receptor beta chains from one sample sequenced in a study of blood T cell repertoires in COVID-19. TCRdb keeps only in-frame clones here, not all; method: immunoSEQ multiplex PCR. Seen here are about 49,000 clones, more than 85% observed once, and the top ten hold about 5%. Specimen: peripheral blood. These receptors were obtained from a man aged 40-49 years with active COVID-19.

This clone was recorded only once. The V gene is TRBV28, the J gene TRBJ1-2; 7 nucleotides match TRBD1. J lost 8 bases, V lost 2 bases, and 5 bases had no gene match. The CDR3 is 13 residues long. Germline V lookup: CDR1 MDHEN, CDR2 SYDVKM. The CDR3 DNA reads as TGTGCCAGCAGTTTAAAAGGGGGCTCGGGCTACACCTTC. This translates into CASSLKGGSGYTF.

The rearrangement uses TRBV14 and TRBJ1-5, with unresolved D. Per the germline V gene, CDR1 is SGHDN and CDR2 is FVKESK. The CDR3 runs to 14 residues. Trimming cost V 4 bases and J 3 bases, with 10 bases left between them. CDR3 nucleotides: TGTGCCAGCAGCCGTGGAGGTTTCAATCAGCCCCAGCATTTT. It is translated as CASSRGGFNQPQHF.

The chain is built from TRBV7-3 and TRBJ2-1; 11 bases agree with TRBD2. The CDR3 contains 18 residues. Germline V CDR1 and CDR2: SGHTA, FQGTGA. V was clipped by 3 bases and J by 0 bases; unmatched bases: 7. CDR3 loop: CASSFGTSGLSSYNEQFF. DNA for the CDR3: TGTGCCAGCAGCTTTGGGACTAGCGGATTAAGCTCCTACAATGAGCAGTTCTTC.

The chain recombines TRBV29-1 with TRBJ1-1, with a tentative D call TRBD1 (5 bases). Germline loops: CDR1 SQVTM, CDR2 ANQGSEA. V lost 5 bases and J lost 0, with 13 bases in between. The CDR3 length is 14 residues. DNA for the CDR3: TGCAGCGTTCACGGGGCGGGGGTGAACACTGAAGCTTTCTTT. Encoded protein: CSVHGAGVNTEAFF.

This chain connects TRBV9 to TRBJ2-7, with a weak D call TRBD2 (5 bases). The CDR3 has 18 amino acids. CDR1 and CDR2 (germline): SGDLS, YYNGEE. Trimming took off 0 bases at V and 1 base at J, with 20 bases between the two ends. In nucleotides, the CDR3 is TGTGCCAGCAGCGTAGATGGGCTAGCTTTTTTGAGGTCCTACGAGCAGTACTTC. This codes for CASSVDGLAFLRSYEQYF.

The chain recombines TRBV3-1 (or the pseudogene TRBV3-2) with TRBJ2-5; 11 nucleotides agree with TRBD1. Germline CDR1 LGHDT, CDR2 YNNKEL (reference sequence). CDR3 length: 18 residues. The V and J ends lost 4 bases and 2 bases, in that order; junction bases with no gene match: 12. The CDR3 DNA sequence: TGTGCCAGCAGCCCCCCCAGGTTGGGACAGGGGGATCAAGAGACCCAGTACTTC. This codes for CASSPPRLGQGDQETQYF.